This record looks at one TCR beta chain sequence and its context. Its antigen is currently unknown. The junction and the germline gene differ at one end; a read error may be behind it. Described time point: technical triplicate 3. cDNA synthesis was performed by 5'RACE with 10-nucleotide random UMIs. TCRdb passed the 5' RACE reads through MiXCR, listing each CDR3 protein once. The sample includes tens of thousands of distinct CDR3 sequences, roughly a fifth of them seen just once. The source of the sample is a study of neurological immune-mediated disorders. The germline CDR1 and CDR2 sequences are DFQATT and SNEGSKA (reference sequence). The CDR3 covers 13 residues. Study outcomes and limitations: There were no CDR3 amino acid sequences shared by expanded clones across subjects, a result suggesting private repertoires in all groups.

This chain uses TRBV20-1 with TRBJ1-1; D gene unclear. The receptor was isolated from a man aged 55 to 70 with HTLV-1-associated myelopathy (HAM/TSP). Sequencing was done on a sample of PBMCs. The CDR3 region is CSARVATNPEAFF. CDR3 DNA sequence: TGCAGTGCTAGGGTGGCAACGAACCCTGAAGCTTTCTTT.